The clone carrying this TCR beta chain has a single count. What it binds is not known. These data come from a study of T cell responses to AZD1222 COVID-19 vaccine. Whole-study results and caveats: Seropositive AZD1222 recipients at baseline numbered only 6 or 7. Most donors were white British, females outnumbered males, and clonal diversity was possibly underestimated.

Germline CDR1 reads KGHSH; CDR2 reads LQKENI. V dropped 3 bases and J dropped 0 bases, with 5 bases sitting between them. The CDR3 consists of 14 residues. Sequencing was performed with immunoSEQ multiplex PCR; in TCRdb, only in-frame clones are kept and a portion is missing. The table shows approximately 200,000 clones, with around 88% occurring only once. The chain recombines TRBV18 with TRBJ2-2; D ambiguous. The TCR was taken from an adult in good health. Sequencing was performed on peripheral blood, taken on day 0 of AZD1222 vaccination. CDR3 sequence reads: CASSPAANTGELFF. In nucleotides, the CDR3 is TGTGCCAGCTCACCGGCAGCGAACACCGGGGAGCTGTTTTTT.